One and the same sample provided the 26 T cell receptor beta chains below, sequenced in a study of T-cell reconstitution after alpha-beta-depleted transplantation in children. Molecular barcoding with unique molecular identifiers was used for the TCRbeta library. TCRdb fed the PCR reads into MiXCR, producing one record per CDR3 protein. Among hundreds of thousands of distinct CDR3 sequences listed, about an eighth were seen once. The source was PBMCs, collected before TCRalphabeta/CD19-depleted stem cell transplant. The receptors shown here come from a girl aged 2-10 years with congenital amegakaryocytic thrombocytopenia, due to receive a stem cell transplant.

In this sample, this clonotype turned up many times. The J gene is TRBJ2-7, the V gene TRBV20-1; no clear D gene. There are 12 residues in the CDR3. Germline V gene data show CDR1 as DFQATT and CDR2 as SNEGSKA (reference sequence). Between the trimmed V and J ends, which lost 7 bases and 3 bases, there was a span of 13 bases. The CDR3 reads CSVSGTDYEQYF. CDR3 in DNA: TGCAGTGTTTCTGGTACGGACTACGAGCAGTACTTC.

The sample holds many counts of this clonotype. J is TRBJ1-1 and V is TRBV11-2; D is uncertain. The V gene lost 6 bases and the J gene lost 4 bases, with 21 bases spanning the gap. CDR1 and CDR2 (germline): SGHAT, FQNNGV. The CDR3 spans 16 residues. CDR3 in amino acids: CASRTVTDGGVTEAFF. Here the CDR3 DNA reads TGTGCCAGCAGAACGGTAACGGACGGAGGTGTCACTGAAGCTTTCTTT.

Only a few counts were recorded for this clonotype. This chain connects TRBV20-1 to TRBJ2-1, with TRBD2 identical over 7 bases. The CDR3 extends over 13 amino acids. J lost 2 bases, V lost 6 bases, and 4 bases had no gene match. The germline CDR1 and CDR2 sequences are DFQATT and SNEGSKA (reference sequence). CDR3 sequence: CSALLAPYNEQFF. Here the CDR3 DNA reads TGCAGTGCCCTACTAGCGCCCTACAATGAGCAGTTCTTC.

This clonotype was counted at least ten times. The gene calls are TRBV20-1 and TRBJ2-7, with 7 bases matching TRBD2. Germline V gene lookup returns CDR1 DFQATT and CDR2 SNEGSKA (reference sequence). J lost 4 bases, V lost 1 base, and 13 bases had no gene match. The CDR3 is made up of 16 amino acids. CDR3 sequence (DNA): TGCAGTGCTAGAGGAGCGGGATCAAGGATGGCATACGAGCAGTACTTC. Encoded protein: CSARGAGSRMAYEQYF.

This clonotype was counted a few times. The chain links TRBV6-2 or TRBV6-3 to TRBJ2-1; 14 bases line up with TRBD2. This CDR3 comprises 17 residues. V lost 6 bases, J lost 5 bases, and 9 bases stayed unmatched. Germline V CDR1 and CDR2: MNHEY, SVGEGT. This chain's CDR3 is CASSSPTSGRVDNEQFF. The CDR3, as DNA: TGTGCCAGCAGCTCTCCGACTAGCGGGAGGGTCGACAATGAGCAGTTCTTC.

The chain uses TRBV5-1 and TRBJ2-7; D gene uncertain. This CDR3 has 13 amino acids. The V and J ends lost 4 bases and 5 bases respectively, with 13 bases between them. Germline-derived CDR1 and CDR2 are SGHRS and YFSETQ. The CDR3 DNA reads TGCGCCAGCAGCCCCGACCTATTCCACGAGCAGTACTTC. Its protein is CASSPDLFHEQYF.

This clonotype was seen many times. The V call is TRBV10-3, the J call TRBJ2-7; TRBD1 matches 7 bases. Germline V CDR1 and CDR2: ENHRY, SYGVKD. V dropped 6 bases and J dropped 1; count of bases not matched to a gene: 12. The CDR3 has 16 amino acids. The CDR3 bases are TGTGCCATCAGCGAAAGAACCCGGGACAGTTCCTACGAGCAGTACTTC. Translated, it gives CAISERTRDSSYEQYF.

This clonotype was counted many times. This chain joins TRBV5-1 and TRBJ2-1; tentatively, D is TRBD1 (6 bases). V was pared by 0 bases and J by 7 bases, with 11 bases between. The germline V gene has CDR1 SGHRS and CDR2 YFSETQ. The length of the CDR3 is 14 residues. CDR3 sequence: CASSLVQGTNEQFF. CDR3 coding DNA: TGCGCCAGCAGCTTGGTGCAGGGGACGAATGAGCAGTTCTTC.

This clonotype was observed once. Germline and junction disagree at one end, which may indicate a read error. The V and J genes are TRBV7-2 and TRBJ2-7, with TRBD2 as a possible D gene (5 bases). The CDR3 is 13 amino acids. Germline CDR1 is SGHTA and CDR2 is FQGNSA. CDR3 DNA sequence: TGTGCCAGCAGCCTTAGCGCCTCCGACGAGCAGTACTTC. Protein sequence: CASSLSASDEQYF.

This clonotype has a count of ten or more. The chain links TRBV4-2 to TRBJ2-1; D might be TRBD2 (5 bases). Germline V gene sequence: CDR1 LGHNA, CDR2 YNFKEQ. The ends were cut back, 0 bases at V and 4 bases at J, with 13 bases in the middle. CDR3 length: 16 residues. The DNA of the CDR3 is TGTGCCAGCAGCCAAGAACCAGCGGCGAAGTACAATGAGCAGTTCTTC. Protein: CASSQEPAAKYNEQFF.

The chain joins TRBV20-1 to TRBJ2-1, with D possibly being TRBD1 (5 bases). CDR3 length: 12 amino acids. The V gene lost 4 bases and the J gene lost 5 bases, with 9 bases spanning the gap. Looked up from germline, CDR1 is DFQATT and CDR2 is SNEGSKA (reference sequence). The CDR3 nucleotides are TGCAGTGCTATGGCAGGGCACAATGAGCAGTTCTTC. It codes for CSAMAGHNEQFF.

This clonotype was counted ten times or more. The chain links TRBV12-3 or TRBV12-4 to TRBJ2-6; weak D call: TRBD2 (5 bases). The CDR3 has 15 amino acids. V shed 3 bases and J shed 2 bases, with 8 bases lying between them. CDR3 residues: CASSFAGAGANVLTF. The CDR3 nucleotides are TGTGCCAGCAGTTTTGCGGGTGCTGGGGCCAACGTCCTGACTTTC.

This clonotype has only a few counts. The genes are TRBV11-2 and TRBJ2-5, with 8 positions matching TRBD1. The CDR3 is 14 residues long. CDR1 is SGHAT and CDR2 is FQNNGV in the germline V gene. J gave up 5 bases and V 3 bases, and 5 bases lay outside the gene matches. CDR3: CASSLQGAYETQYF. As DNA, the CDR3 is TGTGCCAGCAGCTTGCAGGGGGCCTACGAGACCCAGTACTTC.

DNA of the CDR3: TGTGCCAGCAGTGAACCGGGGACCGGGGACACTGAAGCTTTCTTT. Translation: CASSEPGTGDTEAFF. The V gene is TRBV6-1, the J gene TRBJ1-1; D is possibly TRBD1 (5 bases). Germline values: CDR1 MNHNS, CDR2 SASEGT. CDR3 length: 15 amino acids. Trimming shortened V by 2 bases and J by 3 bases, and 13 bases separated the two germline ends.

This clonotype has at least ten counts. The rearrangement joins TRBV5-8 to TRBJ2-7, with D uncertain. V gave up 0 bases and J gave up 5 bases, with 6 bases separating them. Looked up from germline, CDR1 is SGHTS and CDR2 is YDEGEE. This CDR3 comprises 12 residues. CDR3 sequence reads: CASSLVRHEQYF. CDR3 nucleotide sequence: TGTGCCAGCAGCTTGGTTAGACACGAGCAGTACTTC.

J is TRBJ1-1 and V is TRBV2; D remains unclear. V lost 6 bases and J lost 4, with 9 bases in between. The length of the CDR3 is 12 residues. Per germline, CDR1 SNHLY and CDR2 FYNNEI. CDR3 region: CASRPEGTEAFF. CDR3 nucleotide sequence: TGTGCCAGCAGGCCGGAGGGCACTGAAGCTTTCTTT.

This clonotype was counted a few times. The chain joins TRBV19 to TRBJ2-2, with 8 nucleotides matching TRBD1. This CDR3 spans 15 amino acids. V lost 8 bases and J lost 6; bases outside the gene matches: 11. CDR1 and CDR2 from the germline V gene are LNHDA and SQIVND (reference sequence). The CDR3 reads CASRPRTGPSGELFF. CDR3 DNA: TGTGCCAGTCGCCCTCGGACAGGGCCTTCCGGGGAGCTGTTTTTT.

Ten or more counts support this clonotype. The chain couples TRBV29-1 to TRBJ2-1; 14 nucleotides line up with TRBD2. The CDR3 extends over 17 amino acids. Germline V CDR1 and CDR2: SQVTM, ANQGSEA. Losses at the gene ends were 5 bases for V and 0 bases for J; bases not matched to a gene: 6. The CDR3 sequence is CSVKGTSGRSSYNEQFF. In DNA, the CDR3 is TGCAGCGTTAAAGGGACTAGCGGGAGAAGCTCCTACAATGAGCAGTTCTTC.

The chain employs TRBV19 and TRBJ2-1; TRBD2 matches at 9 bases. Unmatched junction bases numbered 4, after V lost 3 bases and J lost 10 bases. Per germline, CDR1 LNHDA and CDR2 SQIVND (reference sequence). This CDR3 is built from 13 residues. The CDR3 DNA is TGTGCCAGTAGTATCCCAGCGGGAGGAGAGCAGTTCTTC. This gives the protein CASSIPAGGEQFF.

This clonotype appeared many times. This sequence joins TRBV7-9 and TRBJ2-5; 12 positions agree with TRBD2. V lost 2 bases, J lost 5 bases, and 6 bases stayed unmatched. The germline V gene encodes CDR1 SEHNR and CDR2 FQNEAQ (reference sequence). This CDR3 has 16 amino acids. Here the CDR3 DNA reads TGTGCCAGCAGCTTACCGACTAGCGGGAGTTGGGAGACCCAGTACTTC. Its protein product is CASSLPTSGSWETQYF.

This clonotype was observed many times. This chain links TRBV4-2 with TRBJ1-4, with D unclear. The ends were cut back, 3 bases at V and 4 bases at J, with 12 bases in the middle. The CDR3 length is 15 residues. In germline, CDR1 is LGHNA, CDR2 YNFKEQ. The CDR3 region is CASSHAQIRNEKLFF. The CDR3 nucleotides are TGTGCCAGCAGCCATGCACAGATTCGTAATGAAAAACTGTTTTTT.

This clonotype was found many times. V and J are TRBV10-3 and TRBJ2-7, with 8 nucleotides matching TRBD1. J was trimmed by 2 bases and V by 10 bases; bases with no gene match: 13. Germline V gene data show CDR1 as ENHRY and CDR2 as SYGVKD. The CDR3 contains 15 residues. The CDR3 spells CANLRTGPLTYEQYF. DNA for the CDR3: TGTGCCAACCTTAGGACAGGGCCCCTTACCTACGAGCAGTACTTC.

A few counts support this clonotype. This chain links TRBV5-5 with TRBJ1-2; D is perhaps TRBD1 (5 bases). Germline V CDR1 and CDR2: SGHKS, YYEKEE (reference sequence). Trimming took 0 bases from V and 6 from J, leaving 9 bases between them. There are 13 residues in the CDR3. The CDR3 loop reads CASSLAGIDGYTF. The DNA of the CDR3 is TGTGCCAGCAGCTTGGCAGGGATCGATGGCTACACCTTC.

This clonotype has a handful of counts. The V gene is TRBV29-1, the J gene TRBJ1-2, with TRBD1 identical over 7 bases. This CDR3 comprises 16 residues. The V segment lost 5 bases and the J segment 5 bases; nucleotides outside the gene matches: 17. The germline V gene encodes CDR1 SQVTM and CDR2 ANQGSEA. CDR3 residues: CSVSGQAGSKVYGYTF. CDR3 coding DNA: TGCAGCGTTTCCGGACAGGCCGGGTCAAAGGTTTATGGCTACACCTTC.

This clonotype was detected once. The chain carries TRBV11-2 and TRBJ2-1, with 8 bases fitting TRBD1. The CDR3 covers 15 residues. Germline V gene data show CDR1 as SGHAT and CDR2 as FQNNGV. V dropped 1 base and J dropped 7; count of bases not matched to a gene: 6. Here the CDR3 reads CASSLGRGPGNEQFF. In DNA form, the CDR3 reads TGTGCCAGCAGCTTAGGCAGGGGGCCGGGGAATGAGCAGTTCTTC.

This clonotype was recorded many times. The V gene is TRBV5-1, the J gene TRBJ1-1; no firm D call. Germline CDR1 SGHRS, CDR2 YFSETQ. The length of the CDR3 is 14 residues. V was cut by 2 bases and J by 5 bases, with 13 bases left in between. CDR3 protein: CASSLSDGWTEAFF. For the CDR3, the DNA is TGCGCCAGCAGCTTATCGGACGGGTGGACTGAAGCTTTCTTT.